A single sample gave rise to the 19 T cell receptor beta chains below, sequenced in a study of T cell responses to AZD1222 COVID-19 vaccine. Profiling relied on immunoSEQ multiplex PCR, and the TCRdb table lists in-frame clones only, not all of them. The data contain 140,000 to 150,000 clones, just over 85% of them singletons. The material was peripheral blood, obtained 28 days after the second AZD1222 dose. The receptors stem from an adult who received the AZD1222 COVID-19 vaccine.

This chain joins TRBV11-2 and TRBJ2-1, with 7 bases aligning to TRBD1. Germline V gives CDR1 SGHAT, CDR2 FQNNGV. The J segment lost 1 base and the V segment lost 5 bases, leaving 5 bases of the junction unmatched. This CDR3 is 15 amino acids long. The CDR3: CASSPGTASYNEQFF. In DNA form, the CDR3 reads TGTGCCAGCAGCCCCGGGACAGCTTCCTACAATGAGCAGTTCTTC.

This clone was counted once. The germline gene is not matched at one end of the junction; a read error may be the cause. The chain combines TRBV10-3 with TRBJ1-1; D perhaps matches TRBD1 (5 bases). The CDR3 is 12 amino acids. Per germline, CDR1 ENHRY and CDR2 SYGVKD. CDR3 coding DNA: TGTGCCACCAGTGGGGGGTTAACTGAAGCTTTCTTT. Its translation: CATSGGLTEAFF.

This clone was detected a few times. The chain recombines TRBV9 with TRBJ1-5; no clear D gene. V was clipped by 3 bases and J by 0 bases, with 7 bases between them. Germline V gene lookup returns CDR1 SGDLS and CDR2 YYNGEE. This CDR3 is 14 amino acids long. CDR3 in amino acids: CASSALDSNQPQHF. In DNA form, the CDR3 reads TGTGCCAGCAGCGCGCTGGATAGCAATCAGCCCCAGCATTTT.

CDR3 sequence: CASSLAAQYEDTSTAEAFF. DNA of the CDR3: TGTGCCAGCAGCTTAGCCGCTCAATACGAGGACACCTCAACGGCTGAAGCTTTCTTT. V is TRBV11-2 and J is TRBJ1-1; D is perhaps TRBD1 (5 bases). The CDR3 has 19 residues. The germline V gene has CDR1 SGHAT and CDR2 FQNNGV. V lost 1 base, J lost 6 bases, and 27 bases lay in between.

The chain couples TRBV6-5 to TRBJ2-2; possible D gene TRBD2, 6 bases. The V end lost 7 bases, the J end lost 3 bases, and 12 bases lay between the germline ends. The CDR3 has 14 amino acids. Per germline, CDR1 MNHEY and CDR2 SVGAGI. The CDR3: CASNTGVDTGELFF. The CDR3 coding sequence is TGTGCCAGCAATACGGGAGTGGACACCGGGGAGCTGTTTTTT.

The rearrangement links TRBV10-3 to TRBJ2-7, with a possible D match to TRBD1 (6 bases). CDR1 and CDR2 (germline): ENHRY, SYGVKD. Trimming stripped 0 bases from V and 6 bases from J, with 21 bases between. The CDR3 consists of 17 residues. The CDR3 region has the DNA TGTGCCATCAGTGAGTCGTCAGGGGAAAGAGCTCGAGGCGAGCAGTACTTC. Protein product: CAISESSGERARGEQYF.

V is TRBV19 and J is TRBJ1-2, with TRBD1 matching 7 bases. V shed 2 bases, J shed 5 bases, and the junction held 8 bases outside the gene matches. The CDR3 has 15 residues. Germline V gene data show CDR1 as LNHDA and CDR2 as SQIVND (reference sequence). CDR3 DNA: TGTGCCAGTAGTATACGTCGACAGGGAGAGTATGGCTACACCTTC. Amino acid sequence: CASSIRRQGEYGYTF.

This rearrangement joins TRBV2 to TRBJ2-7; perhaps D is TRBD1 or TRBD2 (5 bases each). The CDR3 is made up of 15 amino acids. The germline V and J ends were trimmed by 6 bases and 2 bases, with 17 bases remaining between them. Per germline, CDR1 SNHLY and CDR2 FYNNEI. DNA for the CDR3: TGTGCCAGCAGGTCGGGACCTAAGGGCACCTACGAGCAGTACTTC. Translation gives CASRSGPKGTYEQYF.

This chain uses TRBV27 with TRBJ1-1; 8 bases are a match to TRBD1. This CDR3 is 12 amino acids long. The V gene end was trimmed by 6 bases and the J gene end by 7 bases; junction bases not matched to a gene: 4. CDR1 is MNHEY, CDR2 SMNVEV, per germline (reference sequence). CDR3 DNA: TGTGCCAGCAGCGGACAGGGAGATGAAGCTTTCTTT. This encodes CASSGQGDEAFF.

The gene calls are TRBV7-9 and TRBJ2-1, with D possibly matching TRBD1 (5 bases). Between the trimmed V and J ends, which lost 5 bases and 10 bases, there was a span of 12 bases. The CDR3 extends over 12 amino acids. From germline, CDR1 is SEHNR and CDR2 FQNEAQ (reference sequence). This chain's CDR3 is CASSALRQEQFF. CDR3 nucleotide sequence: TGTGCCAGCAGCGCATTACGACAGGAGCAGTTCTTC.

CDR3: CASSLGQGDGYTF. The CDR3, as DNA: TGTGCCAGCAGTTTAGGACAGGGTGATGGCTACACCTTC. This chain connects TRBV12-3 or TRBV12-4 to TRBJ1-2; 7 bases are shared with TRBD1. The CDR3 extends over 13 amino acids. With 1 base clipped from V and 6 bases from J, the junction kept 2 bases outside the gene matches.

The rearrangement links TRBV24-1 to TRBJ2-7, with 7 bases fitting TRBD2. The CDR3 has 15 residues. V shed 3 bases and J 2 bases; nucleotides not matched to a gene: 6. CDR1 and CDR2 (germline): KGHDR, SFDVKD. The CDR3 bases are TGTGCCACCAGTGATCGGGCAGGGACTACCTACGAGCAGTACTTC. Translated, it gives CATSDRAGTTYEQYF.

The chain is built from TRBV2 and TRBJ2-4, with a tentative D call TRBD2 (5 bases). Germline lookup yields CDR1 SNHLY and CDR2 FYNNEI. The CDR3 has 14 amino acids. The V and J ends lost 6 bases and 1 base respectively, with 10 bases between them. The CDR3 here is CASRAAGAKNIQYF. DNA of the CDR3: TGTGCCAGCAGAGCGGCCGGGGCCAAAAACATTCAGTACTTC.

The sample holds one count of this clone. The V gene is TRBV23-1, the J gene TRBJ1-3, with 9 bases fitting TRBD1. TRBV23-1 is treated as an ORF (open reading frame) with a function not yet certain. The CDR3 sequence is 11 residues long. Germline trimming cut 7 bases from V and 14 bases from J; bases unmatched to any gene: 6. The CDR3 here is CASTTDRGVYF. Written as DNA, the CDR3 is TGCGCCAGCACCACCGACAGGGGGGTATATTTT.

This chain links TRBV2 with TRBJ1-3; possibly TRBD1 for D (5 bases). V was clipped by 8 bases and J by 1 base, with 12 bases between them. Germline CDR1 and CDR2: SNHLY and FYNNEI. This CDR3 has 14 residues. Here the CDR3 reads CASRTGASGNTIYF. As DNA, the CDR3 is TGTGCCAGCCGCACTGGGGCATCTGGAAACACCATATATTTT.

The V gene is TRBV11-2, the J gene TRBJ1-2, with D unresolved. Germline CDR1 SGHAT, CDR2 FQNNGV. V was clipped by 1 base and J by 0 bases, with 12 bases between them. The CDR3 has 16 residues. CDR3 nucleotides: TGTGCCAGCAGCTTAGGGCGGGATACTTCTAACTATGGCTACACCTTC. The encoded protein is CASSLGRDTSNYGYTF.

This chain uses TRBV5-1 with TRBJ1-2; tentative D call: TRBD1 (6 bases). The V end lost 4 bases, the J end lost 2 bases, and 12 bases lay between the germline ends. CDR1 is SGHRS and CDR2 is YFSETQ in the germline V gene. This CDR3 is 14 amino acids long. CDR3 in amino acids: CASSPLQGNYGYTF. The CDR3 bases are TGCGCCAGCAGCCCCCTCCAGGGGAACTATGGCTACACCTTC.

The chain employs TRBV6-5 and TRBJ2-1; D unresolved. The germline CDR1 and CDR2 sequences are MNHEY and SVGAGI. Trimming shortened V by 7 bases and J by 6 bases, and 16 bases separated the two germline ends. This CDR3 comprises 14 residues. CDR3 loop: CASTARIGLNEQFF. The CDR3 nucleotides read TGTGCCAGCACCGCCCGGATCGGGCTCAATGAGCAGTTCTTC.

The chain recombines TRBV5-4 with TRBJ1-5, with no clear D. Looked up from germline, CDR1 is SGHNT and CDR2 is YYREEE (reference sequence). Trimming left V 3 bases short and J 7 bases short, with 8 bases between. This CDR3 has 12 residues. DNA for the CDR3: TGTGCCAGCAGCTATTTGGACCAGCCCCAGCATTTT. Protein product: CASSYLDQPQHF.